Given below is one TCR beta chain in context. No antigen is known for it. Only in-frame clones appear in the TCRdb table, and some are missing; sequencing was by immunoSEQ multiplex PCR. Of some 2.1 million clones listed, around 93% were seen once; the top ten hold 1.5% to 2%. This sample stems from a study of shared clonotypes between healthy human individuals. General observations from the study: It was expected that sequencing depth would affect clonotype sharing among donors.

Trimming removed 1 base from V and 1 base from J; junction bases left unmatched: 7. The CDR3 extends over 16 amino acids. Germline V gene lookup returns CDR1 SEHNR and CDR2 FQNEAQ (reference sequence). Naive CD8 populations comprised CD45RO-negative cells positively selected for CCR7, excluding terminally differentiated effector memory CD45RA+ cells. Specimen: naive CD8+ T cells from PBMCs. The genes are TRBV7-9 and TRBJ2-7, with TRBD1 identical over 7 bases. The origin of this receptor is a man younger than 35 in good health. Some clones in this sample may be carry-over from other donors' samples. DNA for the CDR3: TGTGCCAGCAGCTTAGTAGGCAGGGGGTTTTCCTACGAGCAGTACTTC. Translating gives CASSLVGRGFSYEQYF.